Sequencing of this T cell receptor beta chain was carried out in a study of blood T cells in healthy people across ages. After removal of 7 bases from V and 8 bases from J, the junction contained 7 bases not matched to a gene. The germline CDR1 and CDR2 sequences are SGHVS and FQNEAQ. There are 13 residues in the CDR3. General study points: Naive T cell percentage showed a strong correlation with the diversity of TCR beta.

Notes on this clonotype: What it binds is not known.

Sample-barcoded 5' priming and a J-beta primer mix drove a second PCR of roughly 6 to 12 cycles. TCRdb independently ran MiXCR on the 5' RACE reads; one entry per CDR3 protein. The sample lists hundreds of thousands of distinct CDR3 sequences; 40% to 50% were seen once. Each donor was a healthy Caucasian individual from Russia, aged roughly 6 to 95. This clonotype was obtained from an elderly man in good health. This chain links TRBV7-8 with TRBJ1-4, with 7 bases matching TRBD1. Source material: blood. The CDR3 sequence is CASTTGWGEKLFF. The CDR3 nucleotides are TGTGCCAGCACGACAGGGTGGGGAGAAAAACTGTTTTTT.